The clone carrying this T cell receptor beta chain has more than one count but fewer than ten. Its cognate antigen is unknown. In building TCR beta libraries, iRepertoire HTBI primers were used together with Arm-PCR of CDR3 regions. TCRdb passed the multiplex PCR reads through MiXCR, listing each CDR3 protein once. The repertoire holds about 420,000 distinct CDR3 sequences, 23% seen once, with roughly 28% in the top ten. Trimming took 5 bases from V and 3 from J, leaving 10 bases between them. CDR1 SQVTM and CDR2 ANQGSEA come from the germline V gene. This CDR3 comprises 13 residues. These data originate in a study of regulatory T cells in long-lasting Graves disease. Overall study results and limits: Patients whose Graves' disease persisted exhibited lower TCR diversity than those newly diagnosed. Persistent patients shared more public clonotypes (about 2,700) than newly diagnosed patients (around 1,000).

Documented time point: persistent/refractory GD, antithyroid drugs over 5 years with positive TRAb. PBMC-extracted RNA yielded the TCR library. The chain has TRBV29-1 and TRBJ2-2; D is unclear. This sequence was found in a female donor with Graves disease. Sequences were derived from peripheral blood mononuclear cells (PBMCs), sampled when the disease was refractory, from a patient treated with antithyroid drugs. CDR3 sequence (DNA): TGCAGCGTTCTCGACCGCTACACCGGGGAGCTGTTTTTT. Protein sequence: CSVLDRYTGELFF.